These T cell receptor beta chains were read from a single sample in a study of T cell repertoires in cytomegalovirus infection. TCRdb itself ran the reads through MiXCR, one entry per CDR3 protein. The sample includes about a million distinct CDR3 sequences, about 33% of them seen just once. These receptors have no known antigen. Here the sequenced sample was cultured CD8+ T cells from PBMCs, taken from culture after CMV antigen stimulation. Receptor source: a human donor in good health (CMV status not recorded). Some clones in this sample may be carry-over from other donors' samples. The CDR3 runs from the conserved cysteine through the conserved F or W. D genes are given only for firm matches. Not all rows give a size; the values are once, few, many and, for expanded clones, a class.

abundance: NA; j_gene: TRBJ1-2; d_gene: NA; v_gene: TRBV11-2; CDR3aa: CASSAGPTYGYTF; CDR3nt: TGTGCCAGCAGCGCGGGACCTACCTATGGCTACACCTTC
abundance: few; j_gene: TRBJ1-5; d_gene: NA; v_gene: TRBV20-1; CDR3aa: CSASAGYGHQPQHF; CDR3nt: TGCAGTGCTAGTGCTGGGTACGGGCATCAGCCCCAGCATTTT
abundance: NA; j_gene: TRBJ2-3; d_gene: NA; v_gene: TRBV7-1; CDR3aa: CASSSGQDYTDTQYF; CDR3nt: TGTGCCAGCAGCTCAGGGCAGGATTACACAGATACGCAGTATTTT
abundance: NA; j_gene: TRBJ1-2; d_gene: NA; v_gene: TRBV19; CDR3aa: CASSILAGSDYGYTF; CDR3nt: TGTGCCAGTAGTATCTTGGCAGGGTCTGACTATGGCTACACCTTC
abundance: NA; j_gene: TRBJ2-3; d_gene: NA; v_gene: TRBV24-1; CDR3aa: CATSDYDRTLTDTQYF; CDR3nt: TGTGCCACCAGTGATTACGACAGGACTCTCACAGATACGCAGTATTTT
abundance: few; j_gene: TRBJ2-7; d_gene: NA; v_gene: TRBV5-4; CDR3aa: CASSLDAGSSYEQYF; CDR3nt: TGTGCCAGCAGCTTGGACGCGGGGTCCTCCTACGAGCAGTACTTC
abundance: few; j_gene: TRBJ1-2; d_gene: NA; v_gene: TRBV7-9; CDR3aa: CASSQVVWGSYGYTF; CDR3nt: TGTGCCAGCAGCCAGGTTGTTTGGGGGAGCTATGGCTACACCTTC
abundance: NA; j_gene: TRBJ2-7; d_gene: TRBD1; v_gene: TRBV3-1; CDR3aa: CASTLRTGSYEQYF; CDR3nt: TGTGCCAGCACGCTCCGGACAGGGTCCTACGAGCAGTACTTC
abundance: NA; j_gene: TRBJ2-5; d_gene: NA; v_gene: TRBV7-9; CDR3aa: CASSFLGEWQETQYF; CDR3nt: TGTGCCAGCAGCTTCTTAGGGGAGTGGCAAGAGACCCAGTACTTC
abundance: NA; j_gene: TRBJ2-1; d_gene: TRBD2; v_gene: TRBV10-3; CDR3aa: CATLGLAGWGFF; CDR3nt: TGTGCCACCCTAGGACTAGCGGGGTGGGGTTTCTTC
abundance: NA; j_gene: TRBJ1-1; d_gene: NA; v_gene: TRBV20-1; CDR3aa: CSASGLRTEAFF; CDR3nt: TGCAGTGCTAGTGGACTAAGGACTGAAGCTTTCTTT
abundance: NA; j_gene: TRBJ1-6; d_gene: NA; v_gene: TRBV6-1; CDR3aa: CASIKAGDRNSPLHF; CDR3nt: TGTGCCAGCATTAAGGCAGGGGATCGTAATTCACCCCTCCACTTT
abundance: NA; j_gene: TRBJ2-4; d_gene: NA; v_gene: TRBV6-2/TRBV6-3; CDR3aa: CASSYSIKLAKNIQYF; CDR3nt: TGTGCCAGCAGTTACTCGATAAAGCTAGCCAAAAACATTCAGTACTTC
abundance: few; j_gene: TRBJ2-1; d_gene: NA; v_gene: TRBV5-1; CDR3aa: CASSPGQRSDNEQFF; CDR3nt: TGCGCCAGCAGCCCAGGACAGAGAAGTGACAATGAGCAGTTCTTC
abundance: NA; j_gene: TRBJ2-1; d_gene: TRBD2; v_gene: TRBV7-6; CDR3aa: CASSLSNGGTTLEQFF; CDR3nt: TGTGCCAGCAGCTTATCTAACGGGGGGACTACATTGGAGCAGTTCTTC
abundance: NA; j_gene: TRBJ1-1; d_gene: NA; v_gene: TRBV10-2; CDR3aa: CASSLAVEPQKAFF; CDR3nt: TGCGCCAGCAGCCTGGCAGTAGAGCCTCAAAAAGCTTTCTTT
abundance: NA; j_gene: TRBJ1-2; d_gene: TRBD1; v_gene: TRBV6-1; CDR3aa: CASSQGQGAYYGYTF; CDR3nt: TGTGCCAGCAGTCAAGGACAGGGGGCATACTACGGCTACACCTTC
abundance: once; j_gene: TRBJ2-7; d_gene: NA; v_gene: TRBV29-1; CDR3aa: CSVEETGPYEQYF; CDR3nt: TGCAGCGTTGAGGAAACAGGTCCCTACGAGCAGTACTTC
abundance: NA; j_gene: TRBJ1-2; d_gene: NA; v_gene: TRBV19; CDR3aa: CASSTYRDGYTF; CDR3nt: TGTGCCAGTAGTACCTACAGGGACGGCTACACCTTC
abundance: NA; j_gene: TRBJ2-7; d_gene: NA; v_gene: TRBV7-9; CDR3aa: CASREGVEQYF; CDR3nt: TGTGCCAGCAGGGAAGGGGTCGAGCAGTACTTC
abundance: NA; j_gene: TRBJ1-2; d_gene: TRBD1; v_gene: TRBV10-3; CDR3aa: CAISEPGQGPYGYTF; CDR3nt: TGTGCCATCAGTGAACCCGGACAGGGCCCATATGGCTACACCTTC
abundance: NA; j_gene: TRBJ1-1; d_gene: TRBD1; v_gene: TRBV10-3; CDR3aa: CAISLPGQGTEAFF; CDR3nt: TGTGCCATCAGTTTACCGGGACAGGGCACTGAAGCTTTCTTT
abundance: NA; j_gene: TRBJ2-1; d_gene: TRBD1; v_gene: TRBV4-3; CDR3aa: CASSHRGTGSGEQFF; CDR3nt: TGCGCCAGCAGCCACCGGGGGACAGGGTCCGGTGAGCAGTTCTTC
abundance: NA; j_gene: TRBJ2-1; d_gene: NA; v_gene: TRBV6-5; CDR3aa: CASSFGSFGTEVGNEQFF; CDR3nt: TGTGCCAGCAGTTTTGGATCTTTTGGGACCGAGGTCGGCAATGAGCAGTTCTTC
abundance: few; j_gene: TRBJ1-1; d_gene: NA; v_gene: TRBV6-1; CDR3aa: CASSEWVGDNTEAFF; CDR3nt: TGTGCCAGCAGTGAATGGGTTGGAGATAACACTGAAGCTTTCTTT
abundance: few; j_gene: TRBJ2-1; d_gene: NA; v_gene: TRBV6-1; CDR3aa: CASKDLGTQNEQFF; CDR3nt: TGTGCCAGCAAAGATTTGGGGACTCAGAATGAGCAGTTCTTC
abundance: NA; j_gene: TRBJ1-5; d_gene: TRBD1; v_gene: TRBV6-6; CDR3aa: CASSYLDRGSNQPQHF; CDR3nt: TGTGCCAGCAGTTACTTAGACAGGGGTTCCAATCAGCCCCAGCATTTT
abundance: NA; j_gene: TRBJ1-2; d_gene: NA; v_gene: TRBV6-2/TRBV6-3; CDR3aa: CASSQTWGHGYTF; CDR3nt: TGTGCCAGCAGCCAAACGTGGGGGCATGGCTACACCTTC
abundance: once; j_gene: TRBJ2-2; d_gene: NA; v_gene: TRBV7-8; CDR3aa: CASSLNSRQGMSVNTGELFF; CDR3nt: TGTGCCAGCAGCTTAAACTCGAGGCAGGGGATGTCAGTCAACACCGGGGAGCTGTTTTTT
abundance: NA; j_gene: TRBJ1-5; d_gene: NA; v_gene: TRBV15; CDR3aa: CATSRDLNSLNSNQPQHF; CDR3nt: TGTGCCACCAGCAGAGATCTCAACTCTCTTAATAGCAATCAGCCCCAGCATTTT
abundance: NA; j_gene: TRBJ2-1; d_gene: NA; v_gene: TRBV12-3/TRBV12-4; CDR3aa: CASSPEGLYHEQFF; CDR3nt: TGTGCCAGCAGCCCCGAGGGGCTCTATCATGAGCAGTTCTTC
abundance: few; j_gene: TRBJ2-1; d_gene: NA; v_gene: TRBV7-8; CDR3aa: CASSLWDTTEQFF; CDR3nt: TGTGCCAGCAGCTTATGGGATACGACTGAGCAGTTCTTC
abundance: NA; j_gene: TRBJ2-1; d_gene: TRBD2; v_gene: TRBV27; CDR3aa: CASSLWRGDNEQFF; CDR3nt: TGTGCCAGCAGTTTATGGCGGGGGGACAATGAGCAGTTCTTC
abundance: once; j_gene: TRBJ1-2; d_gene: NA; v_gene: TRBV29-1; CDR3aa: CSVEDLMGSRSNYGYTF; CDR3nt: TGCAGCGTTGAAGATCTTATGGGTAGCCGCTCTAACTATGGCTACACCTTC
abundance: few; j_gene: TRBJ2-3; d_gene: NA; v_gene: TRBV5-5; CDR3aa: CASSALYTADTQYF; CDR3nt: TGTGCCAGCAGCGCCCTCTACACAGCAGATACGCAGTATTTT
abundance: NA; j_gene: TRBJ1-5; d_gene: NA; v_gene: TRBV6-1; CDR3aa: CASNRDTYPFSNQPQHF; CDR3nt: TGTGCCAGTAACCGGGACACCTACCCCTTTAGCAATCAGCCCCAGCATTTT
abundance: NA; j_gene: TRBJ2-4; d_gene: NA; v_gene: TRBV12-3/TRBV12-4; CDR3aa: CASSPREGATKNIQYF; CDR3nt: TGTGCCAGCAGTCCCCGGGAAGGGGCGACCAAAAACATTCAGTACTTC
abundance: NA; j_gene: TRBJ1-5; d_gene: NA; v_gene: TRBV27; CDR3aa: CASSLSAGRGQPQHF; CDR3nt: TGTGCCAGCAGTTTATCGGCAGGGCGAGGTCAGCCCCAGCATTTT
abundance: NA; j_gene: TRBJ1-5; d_gene: NA; v_gene: TRBV10-3; CDR3aa: CAIRLEGHGQPQHF; CDR3nt: TGTGCCATCAGATTGGAGGGGCACGGGCAGCCCCAGCATTTT
abundance: many; j_gene: TRBJ2-2; d_gene: TRBD1; v_gene: TRBV7-8; CDR3aa: CASMGQGFGELFF; CDR3nt: TGTGCCAGCATGGGACAGGGATTCGGGGAGCTGTTTTTT